These T cell receptor beta chains were read from a single sample in a study of cytomegalovirus exposure and HLA in healthy donors. Sequencing was performed with immunoSEQ multiplex PCR; in TCRdb, only in-frame clones are kept and a portion is missing. The table lists 150,000 to 200,000 clones, around 72% of them singletons. Sequencing input: PBMCs. These receptors were collected from a man over 45 in good health and CMV-seronegative. Both conserved end residues are part of each CDR3. D genes are given only for firm matches. Clone size appears in some rows only: once, few, many, or a class for an expanded clone.

j_gene | v_gene | d_gene | abundance | CDR3aa | CDR3nt
TRBJ1-1 | TRBV18 | - | - | CASSSGGHSNTEAFF | TGTGCCAGCTCATCGGGGGGACATTCGAACACTGAAGCTTTCTTT
TRBJ2-1 | TRBV7-2 | - | - | CASSPVSSYNEQFF | TGTGCCAGCAGCCCAGTAAGCTCCTACAATGAGCAGTTCTTC
TRBJ2-3 | TRBV5-1 | TRBD1 | - | CASSPRTGSDTQYF | TGCGCCAGCAGCCCCAGGACAGGGAGTGATACGCAGTATTTT
TRBJ2-3 | TRBV18 | TRBD1 | many | CASSLDRGRGTDTQYF | TGTGCCAGCTCATTGGACAGGGGGAGGGGCACAGATACGCAGTATTTT
TRBJ2-7 | TRBV4-1 | - | few | CASSHPGLYEQYF | TGCGCCAGCAGCCACCCAGGCCTCTACGAGCAGTACTTC
TRBJ2-1 | TRBV10-2 | TRBD2 | few | CASNLAGAAADEQFF | TGCGCCAGCAATCTAGCGGGGGCCGCTGCGGATGAGCAGTTCTTC
TRBJ1-1 | TRBV25-1 | - | - | CASKKDWGTEAFF | TGTGCCAGCAAAAAGGACTGGGGCACTGAAGCTTTCTTT
TRBJ1-1 | TRBV28 | TRBD1 | - | CASSFGPWTGRATEAFF | TGTGCCAGCAGTTTTGGCCCCTGGACAGGGAGGGCCACTGAAGCTTTCTTT
TRBJ1-1 | TRBV25-1 | TRBD1 | - | CASSDPGGVGTEAFF | TGTGCCAGCAGTGACCCAGGGGGCGTGGGGACTGAAGCTTTCTTT
TRBJ2-2 | TRBV15 | - | - | CATSRDLGPNTGELFF | TGTGCCACCAGCAGAGATCTGGGCCCGAACACCGGGGAGCTGTTTTTT
TRBJ2-2 | TRBV6-5 | - | once | CASSLAGYGDTGELFF | TGTGCCAGCAGTTTGGCGGGATATGGGGACACCGGGGAGCTGTTTTTT
TRBJ1-2 | TRBV28 | TRBD1 | - | CASSEGQGVAYGYTF | TGTGCCAGCAGTGAGGGACAGGGAGTCGCCTATGGCTACACCTTC
TRBJ2-7 | TRBV5-6 | TRBD1 | - | CASSGGQGKTYEQYF | TGTGCCAGCAGCGGGGGACAGGGGAAAACCTACGAGCAGTACTTC
TRBJ1-4 | TRBV11-2 | TRBD1 | - | CASSLGGTGGYNEKLFF | TGTGCCAGCAGCTTAGGTGGGACAGGGGGGTATAATGAAAAACTGTTTTTT
TRBJ2-7 | TRBV4-1 | TRBD1 | - | CASSQPDRESYEQYF | TGCGCCAGCAGCCAACCCGACAGGGAATCCTACGAGCAGTACTTC
TRBJ1-2 | TRBV25-1 | - | few | CASSPGTVSGYTF | TGTGCCAGTTCCCCCGGGACTGTTTCTGGCTACACCTTC
TRBJ1-2 | TRBV6-1 | - | - | CASSEANVGRGYTF | TGTGCCAGCAGTGAAGCGAACGTCGGTCGGGGCTACACCTTC
TRBJ1-1 | TRBV5-1 | - | - | CASSLVQGYTEAFF | TGCGCCAGCAGCTTGGTCCAGGGGTACACTGAAGCTTTCTTT
TRBJ2-7 | TRBV15 | - | - | CATSRDREGEQYF | TGTGCCACCAGCAGAGACAGGGAAGGCGAGCAGTACTTC
TRBJ2-2 | TRBV4-3 | TRBD1 | once | CASSYKDRGLFGELFF | TGCGCCAGCAGCTACAAGGACAGGGGGCTGTTCGGGGAGCTGTTTTTT
TRBJ2-7 | TRBV18 | TRBD1 | - | CASSPDRVDEQYF | TGTGCCAGCTCCCCTGACAGGGTTGACGAGCAGTACTTC
TRBJ1-1 | TRBV29-1 | - | - | CSAEQSLNTEAFF | TGCAGCGCGGAACAGTCCCTGAACACTGAAGCTTTCTTT
TRBJ2-5 | TRBV7-8 | - | - | CASSSYGAKETQYF | TGTGCCAGCAGCTCGTATGGGGCCAAAGAGACCCAGTACTTC
TRBJ2-6 | TRBV2 | - | - | CASSDQGRAGANVLTF | TGTGCCAGCAGTGATCAGGGAAGGGCTGGGGCCAACGTCCTGACTTTC
TRBJ2-7 | TRBV28 | - | few | CASSFGWGQGWYEQYF | TGTGCCAGCAGTTTTGGTTGGGGTCAGGGTTGGTACGAGCAGTACTTC
TRBJ2-6 | TRBV6-1 | TRBD2 | few | CASSETSGGPYPRANVLTF | TGTGCCAGCAGTGAAACGAGCGGGGGGCCTTACCCTCGGGCCAACGTCCTGACTTTC